Presented here are 15 T cell receptor beta chains from one specimen sequenced in a study of OX40 agonist ivuxolimab in advanced cancers. TCRdb's copy holds only in-frame clones and misses some; the assay was immunoSEQ multiplex PCR. The table records about 53,000 clones, roughly 84% of them present only once. Sequenced material: CD4+ or CD8+ T cells sorted from blood, taken in a trial of the OX40 agonist ivuxolimab. The receptor set was obtained from an adult with an advanced solid tumor such as melanoma, head and neck, liver or kidney cancer.

The V and J genes are TRBV7-7 and TRBJ2-3, with D perhaps being TRBD1 or TRBD2 (6 bases each). The CDR3 contains 13 residues. CDR1 and CDR2 (germline): SSHAT, FNYEAQ (reference sequence). The V end lost 4 bases, the J end lost 4 bases, and 9 bases lay between the germline ends. This CDR3 is CASSYREADTQYF. For the CDR3, the DNA is TGTGCCAGCAGCTACAGGGAGGCAGATACGCAGTATTTT.

CDR3 residues: CASSLGTSGSGQETQYF. The CDR3 DNA reads TGTGCCAGCAGCTTAGGGACTAGCGGGAGTGGGCAAGAGACCCAGTACTTC. V usage is TRBV11-3 and J usage is TRBJ2-5; 13 positions match TRBD2. This CDR3 comprises 17 residues. The V gene end was trimmed by 1 base and the J gene end by 2 bases; junction bases not matched to a gene: 4. The germline V gene has CDR1 SGHNT and CDR2 YENEEA.

J is TRBJ1-5 and V is TRBV30, with TRBD1 identical over 9 bases. V was pared by 2 bases and J by 1 base, with 3 bases of the junction left unmatched. The CDR3 runs 15 residues. From germline, CDR1 is GTSNPN and CDR2 SVGIG (reference sequence). The CDR3 is CAWSLGTGSNQPQHF. The CDR3 DNA reads as TGTGCCTGGAGTCTCGGGACAGGGAGCAATCAGCCCCAGCATTTT.

The chain combines TRBV5-6 with TRBJ2-5, with 11 bases that match TRBD2. This CDR3 has 16 amino acids. J was trimmed by 5 bases and V by 3 bases; bases with no gene match: 9. Per germline, CDR1 SGHDT and CDR2 YYEEEE. CDR3 in DNA: TGTGCCAGCAGCTCCATAGCGGGAGGGCCAGAGGAGACCCAGTACTTC. Residues: CASSSIAGGPEETQYF.

V gene TRBV6-5 combines with J gene TRBJ1-1; D is unclear. V lost 0 bases to trimming and J lost 3 bases, with 8 bases between them. The CDR3 loop spans 14 amino acids. Germline CDR1 is MNHEY and CDR2 is SVGAGI. CDR3 sequence (DNA): TGTGCCAGCAGTTACTCCAAAGGGTACACTGAAGCTTTCTTT. Amino acid sequence: CASSYSKGYTEAFF.

The chain joins TRBV7-6 to TRBJ2-2; 8 positions agree with TRBD2. The germline gives CDR1 SGHVS, CDR2 FNYEAQ. The CDR3 contains 15 residues. V shed 5 bases and J 5 bases; nucleotides not matched to a gene: 7. The CDR3 region is CASSLSGELTGELFF. The CDR3 coding sequence is TGTGCCAGCAGCCTTAGCGGGGAACTAACCGGGGAGCTGTTTTTT.

V gene TRBV14 combines with J gene TRBJ2-5; TRBD2 matches 12 bases. The CDR3 is 18 residues long. V lost 4 bases to trimming and J lost 0 bases; unmatched junction nucleotides: 9. Germline CDR1 SGHDN, CDR2 FVKESK. For the CDR3, the DNA is TGTGCCAGCAGCCCTTACCTCGGACTAGCGGGACACCAAGAGACCCAGTACTTC. Encoded protein: CASSPYLGLAGHQETQYF.

The chain is built from TRBV5-1 and TRBJ1-3, with D possibly being TRBD1 (6 bases). The CDR3 spans 18 residues. Germline V gene lookup returns CDR1 SGHRS and CDR2 YFSETQ. V gave up 0 bases and J gave up 2 bases, with 18 bases separating them. The CDR3 sequence: CASSLESGVGVAGNTIYF. Written as DNA, the CDR3 is TGCGCCAGCAGCTTGGAGTCAGGGGTTGGCGTGGCTGGAAACACCATATATTTT.

V is TRBV19 and J is TRBJ1-1; D uncertain. The germline V and J ends were trimmed by 10 bases and 1 base, with 19 bases remaining between them. The CDR3 has 15 amino acids. From germline, CDR1 is LNHDA and CDR2 SQIVND (reference sequence). The CDR3 sequence is CATHAQWASNTEAFF. The CDR3 nucleotides are TGTGCCACCCACGCACAGTGGGCGTCGAACACTGAAGCTTTCTTT.

Only one count was recorded for this clone. The chain uses TRBV7-2 and TRBJ1-2; possibly TRBD1 for D (5 bases). Deletions cut 0 bases from V and 10 bases from J, with 12 bases between. Germline CDR1 reads SGHTA; CDR2 reads FQGNSA. This CDR3 has 13 amino acids. The CDR3 is CASSLALWGDYTF. The CDR3 bases are TGTGCCAGCAGCTTAGCCTTGTGGGGCGACTACACCTTC.

The J gene is TRBJ1-2, the V gene TRBV7-2; 8 bases line up with TRBD1. Germline V lookup: CDR1 SGHTA, CDR2 FQGNSA. This CDR3 region has 16 residues. The V gene end was trimmed by 4 bases and the J gene end by 7 bases; junction bases not matched to a gene: 14. CDR3 nucleotide sequence: TGTGCCAGCAGCTCCTCGACCGGCAGGGGGCAAGGTGGCTACACCTTC. Translating gives CASSSSTGRGQGGYTF.

The CDR3 DNA reads as TGTGCCAGTAGTATTGGAAGGGTCAACTATGGCTACACCTTC. This gives the protein CASSIGRVNYGYTF. This sequence joins TRBV19 and TRBJ1-2; D call uncertain. Germline loops: CDR1 LNHDA, CDR2 SQIVND (reference sequence). V gave up 3 bases and J gave up 2 bases, with 10 bases separating them. This CDR3 comprises 14 residues. The full variable domain, rest sourced from reference TRBV19 and TRBJ1-2, is DGGITQSPKYLFRKEGQNVTLSCEQNLNHDAMYWYRQDPGQGLRLIYYSQIVNDFQKGDIAEGYSVSREKKESFPLTVTSAQKNPTAFYLCASSIGRVNYGYTFGSGTRLTVV.

V and J are TRBV5-1 and TRBJ1-6; 8 nucleotides match TRBD1. The CDR3 spans 15 residues. V was pared by 2 bases and J by 7 bases, with 5 bases of the junction left unmatched. The germline V gene has CDR1 SGHRS and CDR2 YFSETQ. Here the CDR3 DNA reads TGCGCCAGCAGCTTCGACAGGGGAGGGAATTCACCCCTCCACTTT. Translation gives CASSFDRGGNSPLHF.

This clone is a singleton in its sample. The chain joins TRBV29-1 to TRBJ1-1; D ambiguous. V shed 4 bases and J shed 2 bases, with 11 bases lying between them. Germline V gene data show CDR1 as SQVTM and CDR2 as ANQGSEA. The CDR3 spans 13 residues. The CDR3 protein is CSVGLGGNTEAFF. In DNA form, the CDR3 reads TGCAGCGTTGGGTTGGGAGGAAACACTGAAGCTTTCTTT.

This clone has just one count. CDR3 amino acids: CASSSPRFGAATEAFF. DNA of the CDR3: TGTGCCAGCAGCTCCCCCAGATTTGGGGCAGCCACTGAAGCTTTCTTT. The chain recombines TRBV7-9 with TRBJ1-1; D possibly corresponds to TRBD1 (5 bases). Germline V gene sequence: CDR1 SEHNR, CDR2 FQNEAQ (reference sequence). V lost 4 bases and J 4 bases, leaving 19 bases between the germline ends. This CDR3 has 16 amino acids.